This T cell receptor (beta chain) was profiled in a study of shared clonotypes between healthy human individuals. Study context: Per-donor plates numbered three CD4 naive, three CD4 memory, two CD8 naive and one CD8 memory. Findings and limits, study-wide: It was the non-shared clonotypes that had lower generation probabilities than clonotypes shared by all four donors.

Sequenced by immunoSEQ multiplex PCR; TCRdb stores in-frame clones only, minus some. The sample has roughly 1,600,000 clones, approximately 98.5% seen once. About this clone itself: The antigen remains unidentified.

CDR1 is MDHEN, CDR2 SYDVKM, per germline. The CDR3 length is 15 residues. Trimming at V came to 8 bases and at J to 4 bases, leaving 9 bases not matched to a gene. The clonotype was recovered from a man younger than 45 in good health. Sequencing was performed on naive CD4+ T cells sorted from blood. Sample subset: CD45RA+ positively selected. The chain employs TRBV28 and TRBJ2-5, with TRBD2 matching 11 bases. The CDR3 protein is CASDRIAGGLETQYF. CDR3 nucleotide sequence: TGTGCCAGCGACAGGATAGCGGGAGGGTTAGAGACCCAGTACTTC.